This T cell receptor beta chain was sequenced during a study of post-analysis software for immune sequencing data (dated by TCRdb to the mid-2010s). Broadly, across the study: The recorded disease courses included relapsing-remitting, secondary progressive and progressive-relapsing multiple sclerosis, and some patients had no subtype annotation. A subset of samples was prepared in parallel using single-end sample barcoding, then pooled and co-amplified after Illumina adapter ligation. The multiple sclerosis patient repertoires were compared with 10 to 12 previously published healthy control repertoires from donors aged about 6 to 26 years. Points the paper makes about the study in general: Significantly lower normalized Chao1 diversity was found in multiple sclerosis patients than in controls, suggesting substantial peripheral T-cell clonal expansion. The control group was slightly older than the multiple sclerosis patient group. Patients showed significantly higher frequencies than controls for about 5 TRBV segments, among them TRBV5-6, TRBV5-1 and TRBV20-1. Direct clustering with F measure showed strong co-clustering of samples prepared in the same batch, prompting a batch-effect correction.

To demonstrate the VDJtools post-analysis software, the study profiled TCR beta repertoires from the peripheral blood of under 15 young patients with multiple sclerosis. The patients with multiple sclerosis were children and adolescents between 6 and 15 years of age. Turning to this clonotype: This receptor's antigen is unknown. No qualities accompany the bases; no much larger clone lies one base away.

The receptor library was made with PCR. Sequencing was performed on an Illumina HiSeq 2500. Unique molecular identifiers were incorporated into TCR beta cDNA libraries to reduce PCR and sequencing biases. Per 1 to 10 million input T cells, roughly 500,000 cDNA molecules were obtained, such that each molecule approximated one T cell. The patient libraries were prepared and sequenced using the same protocol as the earlier healthy control dataset. Within a given batch, samples were prepared together, multiplexed and sequenced on the same HiSeq lane. The original methods were these. MIGEC was used to process the raw barcoded reads, and molecular identifier groups with only a single read were discarded before consensus assembly and CDR3 extraction. VDJtools was used for post-analysis of the clonotype tables, with diversity normalized by down-sampling every dataset to the smallest sample size. Repertoire overlap clustering matched CDR3 amino acid but not nucleotide sequences to correct batch-related cross-sample contamination. In TCRdb, the public reads were trimmed at Q25 with fastp and aligned with MiXCR, with productive beta chains retained. Rows with one shared CDR3 protein collapse into an entry with the most common genes and DNA. TCRdb, not the authors, supplied the V and J calls. The sample records hundreds of thousands of distinct CDR3 sequences, 25% to 30% of which are singletons. The top ten clones comprise around 0.55% of the sample.

The CDR3 covers 16 residues, taking in both the cysteine and the phenylalanine. Of the read, only the CDR3 DNA is kept; its 48 bases are in frame from base 1. Per the germline V gene (reference sequence), SEHNR is the CDR1 and FQNEAQ is the CDR2. V trim: 3 bases; J trim: 6 bases; unmatched bases: 9. This sequence was found in a girl between 10 and 17 years old with multiple sclerosis. The sample was blood. This chain joins TRBV7-9 to TRBJ2-1; a stretch of 9 junction bases matches TRBD1. The CDR3 has the sequence CASSFKSGTGFNEQFF. The nucleotides are TGTGCCAGCAGCTTCAAATCCGGGACAGGGTTCAATGAGCAGTTCTTC.